The sequence of this T cell receptor beta chain was determined in a study of Ad26.COV2.S vaccination and SARS-CoV-2 variants. Study observations and caveats: Total responses of T cells may have been underestimated by the analyses of TCR breadth and depth. Spike-specific TCR breadth in vaccine recipients exceeded that seen in placebo recipients. Post-vaccination spike-specific CD8+ and CD4+ T cell responses reportedly had substantial breadth.

Described treatment: roughly 19 received Ad26.COV2.S at low or high dose, single or two shots; several received placebo; per-sample allocation not given. The samples were gathered on day 63 after the first injection of vaccine or placebo. Note on this clone: Its target is not known.

Assay used: immunoSEQ multiplex PCR; TCRdb lists only in-frame clones, some missing. The sample carries 300,000 to 350,000 clones, approximately 86% recorded once. CDR3 length equals 15 residues. Trimming stripped 3 bases from V and 3 bases from J, with 15 bases between. Germline assignment: CDR1 SGHAT and CDR2 FQDESV (reference sequence). Sequenced here: peripheral blood, sampled in a trial of Ad26.COV2.S vaccine versus placebo. The receptor was derived from a person between 18 and 59 years old who received the Ad26.COV2.S COVID-19 vaccine or a placebo. The V call is TRBV11-1, the J call TRBJ2-7; D possibly corresponds to TRBD1 (6 bases). Here the CDR3 DNA reads TGTGCCAGCAGCTTGCAGGACAGCAATTACTACGAGCAGTACTTC. Protein product: CASSLQDSNYYEQYF.